These 17 T cell receptor beta chains were all obtained from the same sample, sequenced in a study of blood T cell repertoires in COVID-19. The method was immunoSEQ multiplex PCR; TCRdb's version includes in-frame clones alone and lacks a portion of them. The sample shows 350,000 to 500,000 clones, nearly 90% of them seen only once. The sample taken for sequencing was PBMCs or T cells enriched from blood (not recorded which). The receptor set was obtained from a woman aged 18-29 years who had been exposed to COVID-19.

The chain joins TRBV6-5 to TRBJ2-7, with D possibly TRBD2 on 5 matching bases. The CDR3 is 16 amino acids. CDR1 is MNHEY, CDR2 SVGAGI, per germline. Trimming left V 4 bases short and J 2 bases short, with 18 bases between. The CDR3: CASSSYSGSRPYEQYF. The CDR3 nucleotides are TGTGCCAGCAGTTCCTACTCGGGGAGTAGGCCCTACGAGCAGTACTTC.

The chain employs TRBV19 and TRBJ1-5; 7 positions match TRBD1. Germline trimming cut 7 bases from V and 0 bases from J; bases unmatched to any gene: 6. Germline CDR1 LNHDA, CDR2 SQIVND (reference sequence). This CDR3 region has 15 residues. CDR3 nucleotides: TGTGCCAGTACCCCTAGACAGGGTAGCAATCAGCCCCAGCATTTT. Amino acids: CASTPRQGSNQPQHF. The full variable domain, in which reference TRBV19 and TRBJ1-5 provide the parts outside the CDR3, is DGGITQSPKYLFRKEGQNVTLSCEQNLNHDAMYWYRQDPGQGLRLIYYSQIVNDFQKGDIAEGYSVSREKKESFPLTVTSAQKNPTAFYLCASTPRQGSNQPQHFGDGTRLSIL.

The CDR3 is CASSIREGYEQYF. The CDR3 DNA is TGTGCCAGTAGTATCCGGGAGGGCTACGAGCAGTACTTC. This chain links TRBV19 with TRBJ2-7, with 8 nucleotides matching TRBD2. CDR1 is LNHDA, CDR2 SQIVND, per germline (reference sequence). Germline trimming cut 3 bases from V and 3 bases from J; bases unmatched to any gene: 1. The CDR3 length is 13 residues.

The chain is built from TRBV7-6 and TRBJ2-5; the match to TRBD2 covers 12 bases. Germline V gives CDR1 SGHVS, CDR2 FNYEAQ. The V gene end was trimmed by 1 base and the J gene end by 5 bases; junction bases not matched to a gene: 8. The CDR3 is made up of 17 amino acids. The CDR3 sequence is CASSLGASGGALETQYF. The CDR3 DNA reads as TGTGCCAGCAGCTTAGGGGCTAGCGGGGGGGCTTTGGAGACCCAGTACTTC.

Only one count was recorded for this clone. The chain has TRBV19 and TRBJ1-3; 8 nucleotides align to TRBD1. Per germline, CDR1 LNHDA and CDR2 SQIVND (reference sequence). V gave up 6 bases and J gave up 4 bases; unmatched junction bases: 5. The CDR3 runs 14 residues. CDR3 sequence reads: CASRQGAFGNTIYF. CDR3 DNA: TGTGCCAGTAGGCAGGGGGCGTTCGGAAACACCATATATTTT.

The CDR3 loop reads CASSRSSFNEQFF. The DNA for the CDR3 is TGTGCCAGCAGCCGATCTAGCTTCAATGAGCAGTTCTTC. The chain links TRBV12-3 or TRBV12-4 to TRBJ2-1; D may be TRBD2 (5 bases). The CDR3 is 13 amino acids. V was cut by 6 bases and J by 6 bases, with 12 bases left in between.

This chain joins TRBV4-3 and TRBJ1-5, with no clear D. CDR3 size: 15 residues. The germline V and J ends were trimmed by 1 base and 4 bases, with 11 bases remaining between them. Per the germline V gene, CDR1 is LGHNA and CDR2 is YSLEER. This CDR3 is CASSQGLSGNQPQHF. The CDR3, as DNA: TGCGCCAGCAGCCAAGGTTTATCGGGGAATCAGCCCCAGCATTTT.

The rearrangement links TRBV28 to TRBJ2-1; D is possibly TRBD1 (7 bases). The CDR3 covers 17 residues. Trimming pared 2 bases from V and 4 bases from J, leaving 18 bases between. Germline CDR1 MDHEN, CDR2 SYDVKM. DNA for the CDR3: TGTGCCAGCAGTTTAATGGGAGGAGGGGGCCTTTACAATGAGCAGTTCTTC. This gives the protein CASSLMGGGGLYNEQFF.

This sequence joins TRBV27 and TRBJ1-4; 8 bases align to TRBD1. From germline, CDR1 is MNHEY and CDR2 SMNVEV (reference sequence). With 6 bases clipped from V and 1 base from J, the junction kept 7 bases outside the gene matches. This CDR3 region has 16 residues. The CDR3 nucleotides read TGTGCCAGCAGACCCTTGGACAGGGAAACTAATGAAAAACTGTTTTTT. Its translation is CASRPLDRETNEKLFF. Complete variable domain (other parts from reference TRBV27 and TRBJ1-4): EAQVTQNPRYLITVTGKKLTVTCSQNMNHEYMSWYRQDPGLGLRQIYYSMNVEVTDKGDVPEGYKVSRKEKRNFPLILESPSPNQTSLYFCASRPLDRETNEKLFFGSGTQLSVL.

This sequence joins TRBV27 and TRBJ2-7; D might be TRBD1 (7 bases). Germline V gives CDR1 MNHEY, CDR2 SMNVEV (reference sequence). V lost 6 bases and J lost 3, with 18 bases in between. The CDR3 consists of 15 residues. In nucleotides, the CDR3 is TGTGCCAGCAGCTTTACGGGGGACAGCCTCTACGAGCAGTACTTC. This codes for CASSFTGDSLYEQYF.

The table lists this clone with a count of one. The chain joins TRBV5-8 to TRBJ2-5, with 7 bases fitting TRBD1. The CDR3 runs 15 residues. V shed 0 bases and J 5 bases; nucleotides not matched to a gene: 7. The germline gives CDR1 SGHTS, CDR2 YDEGEE. The CDR3 reads CASSLGQGSWETQYF. DNA for the CDR3: TGTGCCAGCAGCTTGGGACAGGGCAGTTGGGAGACCCAGTACTTC.

The rearrangement uses TRBV5-1 and TRBJ2-1, with D perhaps TRBD1 (6 bases). The CDR3 is made up of 15 amino acids. Germline-derived CDR1 and CDR2 are SGHRS and YFSETQ. V dropped 4 bases and J dropped 4 bases, with 15 bases sitting between them. This chain's CDR3 is CASSARDTVYNEQFF. In nucleotides, the CDR3 is TGCGCCAGCAGCGCCCGGGACACCGTATACAATGAGCAGTTCTTC.

V usage is TRBV15 and J usage is TRBJ1-1, with a weak D call TRBD1 (6 bases). The CDR3 is 15 amino acids. Deletions cut 3 bases from V and 5 bases from J, with 16 bases between. Germline V lookup: CDR1 LNHNV, CDR2 YYDKDF (reference sequence). This chain's CDR3 is CATSSAVRGGTEAFF. In DNA form, the CDR3 reads TGTGCCACCAGCAGCGCCGTGAGGGGGGGGACTGAAGCTTTCTTT.

This chain connects TRBV6-4 to TRBJ2-2; the D gene is possibly TRBD1 (5 bases). CDR1 and CDR2 from the germline V gene are MRHNA and SNTAGT. V was trimmed by 4 bases and J by 4 bases, leaving 13 bases between them. CDR3 length: 15 amino acids. As DNA, the CDR3 is TGTGCCAGCAGTGTGCAAGGGGAAGGCACCGGGGAGCTGTTTTTT. This encodes CASSVQGEGTGELFF.

This rearrangement joins TRBV18 to TRBJ1-5; D is uncertain. Between the trimmed V and J ends, which lost 3 bases and 3 bases, there was a span of 12 bases. The length of the CDR3 is 15 residues. In germline, CDR1 is KGHSH, CDR2 LQKENI. CDR3 residues: CASSPGRQVNQPQHF. The CDR3 DNA reads TGTGCCAGCTCACCGGGCAGGCAGGTCAATCAGCCCCAGCATTTT.

This clone appeared a single time. This chain links TRBV6-5 with TRBJ1-4; D not resolved. From germline, CDR1 is MNHEY and CDR2 SVGAGI. The CDR3 is 14 residues long. V gave up 9 bases and J gave up 4 bases, with 15 bases separating them. The CDR3 DNA reads TGTGCCAGTCGACCCGGAGTTAATAATGAAAAACTGTTTTTT. Residues: CASRPGVNNEKLFF.

The V call is TRBV29-1, the J call TRBJ1-1; TRBD1 aligns across 7 bases. The CDR3 length is 14 residues. Trimming took 0 bases from V and 1 from J; bases not matched to a gene: 2. CDR1 and CDR2 from the germline V gene are SQVTM and ANQGSEA. The CDR3 is CSVEEGGENTEAFF. The CDR3 coding sequence is TGCAGCGTTGAAGAAGGGGGCGAGAACACTGAAGCTTTCTTT.